This entry is about one T cell receptor beta chain. Antigen unknown. This CDR3 is built from 15 residues. The source of the sample is a study of cytomegalovirus exposure and HLA in healthy donors. Study findings and constraints: For cytomegalovirus status, the classifier reportedly gave diagnoses with high specificity and sensitivity. In all likelihood, a cluster of highly shared sequence variants was a sequencing artifact.

PCR primers comprised 60 Vbeta and 13 Jbeta primers. Profiled with immunoSEQ multiplex PCR; TCRdb holds only in-frame clones, not every one. Of fewer than 250,000 clones listed, approximately 88% are singletons. This clonotype was sampled from a boy younger than 10 in good health and CMV-seronegative. Sequenced sample: PBMCs. The V gene is TRBV21-1, the J gene TRBJ1-1; the D call TRBD1 from the table was never checked on the DNA. TRBV21-1 is a listed pseudogene. CDR3 amino acids: CASSKARQGNTEAFF. The CDR3 nucleotides read TGTGCCAGCAGCAAAGCGCGGCAGGGGAACACTGAAGCTTTCTTT.